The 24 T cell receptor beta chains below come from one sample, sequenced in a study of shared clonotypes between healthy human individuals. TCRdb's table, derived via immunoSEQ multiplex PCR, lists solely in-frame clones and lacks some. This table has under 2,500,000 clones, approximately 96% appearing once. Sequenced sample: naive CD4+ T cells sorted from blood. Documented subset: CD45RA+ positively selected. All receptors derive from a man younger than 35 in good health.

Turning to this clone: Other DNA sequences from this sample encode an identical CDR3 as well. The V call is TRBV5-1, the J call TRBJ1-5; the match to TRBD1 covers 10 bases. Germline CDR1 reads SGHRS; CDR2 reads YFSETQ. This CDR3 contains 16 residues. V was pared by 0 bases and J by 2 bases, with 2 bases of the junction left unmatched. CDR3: CASSLGQGAGNQPQHF. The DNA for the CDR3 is TGCGCCAGCAGCTTGGGACAGGGGGCTGGCAATCAGCCCCAGCATTTT.

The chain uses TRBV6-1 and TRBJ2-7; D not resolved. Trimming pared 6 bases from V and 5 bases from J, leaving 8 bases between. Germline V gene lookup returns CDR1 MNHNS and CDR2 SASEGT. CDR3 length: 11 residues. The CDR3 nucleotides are TGTGCCAGCAGAGAATACCACGAGCAGTACTTC. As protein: CASREYHEQYF.

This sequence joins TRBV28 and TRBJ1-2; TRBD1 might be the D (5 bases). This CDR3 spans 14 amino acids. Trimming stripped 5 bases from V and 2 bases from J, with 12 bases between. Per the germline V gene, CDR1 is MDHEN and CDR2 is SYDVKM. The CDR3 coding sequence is TGTGCCAGCAGTCCAACAGGATCCAACTATGGCTACACCTTC. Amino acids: CASSPTGSNYGYTF.

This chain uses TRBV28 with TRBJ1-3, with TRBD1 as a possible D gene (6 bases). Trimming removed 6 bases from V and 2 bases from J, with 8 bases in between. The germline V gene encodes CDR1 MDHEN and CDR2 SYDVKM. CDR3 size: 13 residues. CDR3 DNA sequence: TGTGCCAGCAGGTCAGGGGCTGGAAACACCATATATTTT. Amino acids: CASRSGAGNTIYF.

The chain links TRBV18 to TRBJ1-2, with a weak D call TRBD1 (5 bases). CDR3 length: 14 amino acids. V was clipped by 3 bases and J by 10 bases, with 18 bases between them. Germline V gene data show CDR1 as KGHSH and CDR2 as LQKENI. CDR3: CASSPVPGGGDYTF. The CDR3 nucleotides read TGTGCCAGCTCACCGGTCCCGGGGGGAGGTGACTACACCTTC. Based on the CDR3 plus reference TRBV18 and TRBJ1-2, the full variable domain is NAGVMQNPRHLVRRRGQEARLRCSPMKGHSHVYWYRQLPEEGLKFMVYLQKENIIDESGMPKERFSAEFPKEGPSILRIQQVVRGDSAAYFCASSPVPGGGDYTFGSGTRLTVV.

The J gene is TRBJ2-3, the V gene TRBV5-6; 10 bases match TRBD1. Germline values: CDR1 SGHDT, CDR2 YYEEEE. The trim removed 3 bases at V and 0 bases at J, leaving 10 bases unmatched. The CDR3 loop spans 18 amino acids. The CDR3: CASSWGTGDAISTDTQYF. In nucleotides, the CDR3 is TGTGCCAGCAGCTGGGGGACAGGGGATGCTATTAGCACAGATACGCAGTATTTT.

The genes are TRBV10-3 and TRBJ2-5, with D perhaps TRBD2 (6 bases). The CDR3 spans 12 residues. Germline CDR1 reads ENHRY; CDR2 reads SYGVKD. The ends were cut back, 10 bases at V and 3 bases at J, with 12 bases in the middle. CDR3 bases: TGTGCCACTACGGGAGTTGAAGAGACCCAGTACTTC. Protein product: CATTGVEETQYF.

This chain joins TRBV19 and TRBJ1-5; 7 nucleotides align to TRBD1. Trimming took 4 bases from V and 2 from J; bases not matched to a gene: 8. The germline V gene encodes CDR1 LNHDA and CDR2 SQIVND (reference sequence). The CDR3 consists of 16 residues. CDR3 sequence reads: CASSTEGQRGNQPQHF. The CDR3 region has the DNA TGTGCCAGTAGTACCGAGGGACAGAGAGGCAATCAGCCCCAGCATTTT.

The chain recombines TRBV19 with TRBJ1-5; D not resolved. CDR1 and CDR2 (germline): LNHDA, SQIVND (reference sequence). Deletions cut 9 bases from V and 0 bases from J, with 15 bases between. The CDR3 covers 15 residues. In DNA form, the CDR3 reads TGTGCCAGCCTGGACGGAAGTTATAGCAATCAGCCCCAGCATTTT. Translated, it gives CASLDGSYSNQPQHF.

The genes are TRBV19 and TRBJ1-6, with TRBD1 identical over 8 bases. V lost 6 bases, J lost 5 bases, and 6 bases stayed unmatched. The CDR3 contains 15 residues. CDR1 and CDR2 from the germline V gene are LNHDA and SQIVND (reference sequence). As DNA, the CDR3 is TGTGCCAGTAGACAGGGGGAAAAAAATAATTCACCCCTCCACTTT. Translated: CASRQGEKNNSPLHF.

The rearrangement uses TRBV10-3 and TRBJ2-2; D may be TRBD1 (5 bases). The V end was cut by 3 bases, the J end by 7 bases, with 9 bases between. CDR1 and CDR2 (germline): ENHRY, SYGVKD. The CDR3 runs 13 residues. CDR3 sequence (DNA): TGTGCCATCAGTGACCCAGGGTTCGGGGAGCTGTTTTTT. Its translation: CAISDPGFGELFF.

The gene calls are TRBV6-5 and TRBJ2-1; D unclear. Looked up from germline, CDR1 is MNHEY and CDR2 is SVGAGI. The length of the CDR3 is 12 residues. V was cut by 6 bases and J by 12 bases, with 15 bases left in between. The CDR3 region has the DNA TGTGCCAGCAGACAATTAAACTCCCGGCAGTTCTTC. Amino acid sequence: CASRQLNSRQFF.

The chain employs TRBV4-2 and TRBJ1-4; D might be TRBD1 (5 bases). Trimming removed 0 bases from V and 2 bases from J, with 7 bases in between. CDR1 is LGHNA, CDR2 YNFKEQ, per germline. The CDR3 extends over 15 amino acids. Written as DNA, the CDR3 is TGTGCCAGCAGCCAAGATGGGGGGACTAATGAAAAACTGTTTTTT. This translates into CASSQDGGTNEKLFF.

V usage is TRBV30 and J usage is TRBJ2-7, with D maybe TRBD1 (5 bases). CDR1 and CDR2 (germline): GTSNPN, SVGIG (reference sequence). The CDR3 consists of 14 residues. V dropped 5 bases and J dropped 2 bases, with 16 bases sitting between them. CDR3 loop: CAWVLGPEAYEQYF. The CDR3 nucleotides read TGTGCCTGGGTCCTGGGGCCAGAAGCCTACGAGCAGTACTTC.

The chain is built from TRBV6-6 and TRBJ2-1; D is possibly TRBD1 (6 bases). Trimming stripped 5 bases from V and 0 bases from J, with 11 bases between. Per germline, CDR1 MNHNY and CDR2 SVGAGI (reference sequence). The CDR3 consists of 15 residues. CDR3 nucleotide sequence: TGTGCCAGCAGTGACGGGACAATCTCCTACAATGAGCAGTTCTTC. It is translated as CASSDGTISYNEQFF.

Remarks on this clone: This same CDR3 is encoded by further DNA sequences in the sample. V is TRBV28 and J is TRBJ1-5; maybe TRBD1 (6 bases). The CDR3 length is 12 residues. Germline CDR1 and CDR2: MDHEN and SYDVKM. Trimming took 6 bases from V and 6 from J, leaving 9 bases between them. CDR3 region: CASSGGGQPQHF. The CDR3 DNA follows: TGTGCCAGCAGCGGGGGCGGTCAGCCCCAGCATTTT. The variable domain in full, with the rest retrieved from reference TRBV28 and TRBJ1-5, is DVKVTQSSRYLVKRTGEKVFLECVQDMDHENMFWYRQDPGLGLRLIYFSYDVKMKEKGDIPEGYSVSREKKERFSLILESASTNQTSMYLCASSGGGQPQHFGDGTRLSIL.

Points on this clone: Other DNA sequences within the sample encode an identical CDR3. CDR3 loop: CASSLAGPRETQYF. In DNA form, the CDR3 reads TGTGCCAGCAGCTTGGCGGGTCCTAGAGAGACCCAGTACTTC. This chain connects TRBV5-4 to TRBJ2-5; D gene ambiguous. The germline CDR1 and CDR2 sequences are SGHNT and YYREEE (reference sequence). V gave up 0 bases and J gave up 4 bases, with 10 bases separating them. There are 14 residues in the CDR3.

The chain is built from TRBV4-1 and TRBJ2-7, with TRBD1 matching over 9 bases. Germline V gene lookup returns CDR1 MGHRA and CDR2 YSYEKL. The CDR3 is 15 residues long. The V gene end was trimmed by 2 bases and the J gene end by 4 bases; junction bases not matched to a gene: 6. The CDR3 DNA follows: TGCGCCAGCAGCCAACCGGGACAGGGATGGTACGAGCAGTACTTC. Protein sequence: CASSQPGQGWYEQYF.

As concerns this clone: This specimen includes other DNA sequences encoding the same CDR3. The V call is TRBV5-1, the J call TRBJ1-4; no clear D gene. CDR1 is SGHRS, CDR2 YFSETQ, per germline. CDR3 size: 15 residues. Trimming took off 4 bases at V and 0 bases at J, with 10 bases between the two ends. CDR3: CASSLGRPTNEKLFF. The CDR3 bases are TGCGCCAGCAGCCTCGGGCGTCCAACTAATGAAAAACTGTTTTTT.

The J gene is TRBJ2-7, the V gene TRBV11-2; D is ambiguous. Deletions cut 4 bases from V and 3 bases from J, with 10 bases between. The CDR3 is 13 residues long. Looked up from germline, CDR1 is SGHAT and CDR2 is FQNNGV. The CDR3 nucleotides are TGTGCCAGCAGCTCTGATCTAAGCTACGAGCAGTACTTC. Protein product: CASSSDLSYEQYF. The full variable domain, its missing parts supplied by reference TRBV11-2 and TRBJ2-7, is EAGVAQSPRYKIIEKRQSVAFWCNPISGHATLYWYQQILGQGPKLLIQFQNNGVVDDSQLPKDRFSAERLKGVDSTLKIQPAKLEDSAVYLCASSSDLSYEQYFGPGTRLTVT.

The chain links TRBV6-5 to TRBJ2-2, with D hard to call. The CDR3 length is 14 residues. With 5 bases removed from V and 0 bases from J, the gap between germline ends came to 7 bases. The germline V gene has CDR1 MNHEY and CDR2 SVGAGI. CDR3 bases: TGTGCCAGCAGTCTGGATCCGAACACCGGGGAGCTGTTTTTT. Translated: CASSLDPNTGELFF.

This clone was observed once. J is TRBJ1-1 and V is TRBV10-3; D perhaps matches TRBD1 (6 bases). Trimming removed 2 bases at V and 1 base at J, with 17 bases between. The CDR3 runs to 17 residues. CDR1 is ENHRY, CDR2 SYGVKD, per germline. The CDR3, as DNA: TGTGCCATCAGTGAGACAACAGGGACGAGCGGGAACACTGAAGCTTTCTTT. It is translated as CAISETTGTSGNTEAFF.

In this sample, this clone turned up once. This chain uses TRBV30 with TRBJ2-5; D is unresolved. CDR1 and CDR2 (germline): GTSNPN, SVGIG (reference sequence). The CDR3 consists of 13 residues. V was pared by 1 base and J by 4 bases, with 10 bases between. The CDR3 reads CAWSGLNPETQYF. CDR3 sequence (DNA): TGTGCCTGGAGTGGTTTGAACCCAGAGACCCAGTACTTC.

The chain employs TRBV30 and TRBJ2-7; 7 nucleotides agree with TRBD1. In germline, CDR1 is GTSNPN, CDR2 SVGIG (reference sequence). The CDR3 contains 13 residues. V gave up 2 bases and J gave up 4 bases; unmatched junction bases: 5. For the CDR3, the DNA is TGTGCCTGGAGTCTGACAGGGAATTACGAGCAGTACTTC. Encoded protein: CAWSLTGNYEQYF.